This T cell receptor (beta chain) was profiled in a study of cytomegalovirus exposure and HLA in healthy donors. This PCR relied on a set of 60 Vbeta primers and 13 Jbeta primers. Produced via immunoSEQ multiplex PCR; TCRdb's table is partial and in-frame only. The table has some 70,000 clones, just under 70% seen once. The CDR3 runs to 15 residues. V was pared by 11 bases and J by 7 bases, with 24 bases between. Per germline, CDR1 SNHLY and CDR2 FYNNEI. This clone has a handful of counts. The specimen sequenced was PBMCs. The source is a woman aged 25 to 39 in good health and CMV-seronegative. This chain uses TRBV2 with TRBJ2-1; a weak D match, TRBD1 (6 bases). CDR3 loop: CALHRVAMGRNEQFF. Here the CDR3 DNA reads TGTGCCCTGCACAGGGTGGCGATGGGCCGGAATGAGCAGTTCTTC.